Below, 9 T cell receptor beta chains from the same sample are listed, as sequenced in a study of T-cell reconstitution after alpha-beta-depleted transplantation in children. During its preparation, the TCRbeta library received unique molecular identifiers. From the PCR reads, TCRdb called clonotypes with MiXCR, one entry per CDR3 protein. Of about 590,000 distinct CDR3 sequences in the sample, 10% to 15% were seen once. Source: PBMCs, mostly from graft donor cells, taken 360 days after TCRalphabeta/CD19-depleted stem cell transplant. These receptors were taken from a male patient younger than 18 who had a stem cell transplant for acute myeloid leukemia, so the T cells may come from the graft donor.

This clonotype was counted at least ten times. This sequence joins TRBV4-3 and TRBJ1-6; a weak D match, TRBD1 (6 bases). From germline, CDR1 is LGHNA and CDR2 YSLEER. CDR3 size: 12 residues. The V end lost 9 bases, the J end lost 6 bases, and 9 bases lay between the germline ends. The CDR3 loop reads CASGQFNSPLHF. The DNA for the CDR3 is TGCGCCAGTGGACAGTTTAATTCACCCCTCCACTTT.

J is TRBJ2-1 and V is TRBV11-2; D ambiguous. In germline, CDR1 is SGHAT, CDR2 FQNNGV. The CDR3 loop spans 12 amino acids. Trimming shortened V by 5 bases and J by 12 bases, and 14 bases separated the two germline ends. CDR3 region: CASSLPSPAQFF. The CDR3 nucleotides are TGTGCCAGCAGCCTCCCCAGTCCCGCGCAGTTCTTC.

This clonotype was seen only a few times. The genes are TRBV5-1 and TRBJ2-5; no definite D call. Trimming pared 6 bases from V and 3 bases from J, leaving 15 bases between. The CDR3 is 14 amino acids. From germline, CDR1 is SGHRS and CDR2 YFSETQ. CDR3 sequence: CASTFRSIEETQYF. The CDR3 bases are TGCGCCAGCACCTTTCGGAGCATAGAAGAGACCCAGTACTTC. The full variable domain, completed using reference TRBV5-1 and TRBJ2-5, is KAGVTQTPRYLIKTRGQQVTLSCSPISGHRSVSWYQQTPGQGLQFLFEYFSETQRNKGNFPGRFSGRQFSNSRSEMNVSTLELGDSALYLCASTFRSIEETQYFGPGTRLLVL.

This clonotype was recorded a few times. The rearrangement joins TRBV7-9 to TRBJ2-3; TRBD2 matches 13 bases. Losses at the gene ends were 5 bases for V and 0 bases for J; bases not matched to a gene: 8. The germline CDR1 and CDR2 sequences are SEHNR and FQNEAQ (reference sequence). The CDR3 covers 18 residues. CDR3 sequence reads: CASSPGTSGTYSTDTQYF. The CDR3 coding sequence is TGTGCCAGCAGCCCCGGGACTAGCGGGACCTATAGCACAGATACGCAGTATTTT.

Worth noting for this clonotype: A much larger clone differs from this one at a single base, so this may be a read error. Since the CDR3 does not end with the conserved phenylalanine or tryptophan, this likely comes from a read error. The CDR3 loop is CSVVPKSGHPYEQYY. CDR3 DNA: TGCAGCGTTGTCCCCAAATCGGGACATCCCTACGAGCAGTACTAC. V is TRBV29-1 and J is TRBJ2-7, with TRBD1 as a possible D gene (6 bases). The V end was cut by 4 bases, the J end by 2 bases, with 18 bases between. From germline, CDR1 is SQVTM and CDR2 ANQGSEA. This CDR3 is 15 amino acids long.

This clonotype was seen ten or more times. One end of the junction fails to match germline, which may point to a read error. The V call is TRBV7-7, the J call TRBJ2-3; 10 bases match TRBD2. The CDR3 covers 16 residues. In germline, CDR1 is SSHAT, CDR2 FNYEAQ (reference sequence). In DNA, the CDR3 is TGTGCTAGCAGCCCGGGACTAGCGAGTAGCACAGATACGCAGTATTTT. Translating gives CASSPGLASSTDTQYF.

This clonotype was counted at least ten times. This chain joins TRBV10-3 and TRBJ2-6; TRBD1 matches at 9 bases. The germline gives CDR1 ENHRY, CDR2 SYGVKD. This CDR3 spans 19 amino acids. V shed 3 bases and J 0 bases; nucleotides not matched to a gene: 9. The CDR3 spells CAISDATGGPGSGANVLTF. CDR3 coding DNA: TGTGCCATCAGTGATGCGACAGGGGGTCCGGGCTCTGGGGCCAACGTCCTGACTTTC.

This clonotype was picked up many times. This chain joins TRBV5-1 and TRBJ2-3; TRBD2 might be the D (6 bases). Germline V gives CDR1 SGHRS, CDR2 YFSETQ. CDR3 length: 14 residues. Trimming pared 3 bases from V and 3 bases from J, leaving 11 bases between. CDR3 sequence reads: CASSSGLLTDTQYF. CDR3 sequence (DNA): TGCGCCAGCAGCTCGGGACTCCTGACAGATACGCAGTATTTT.

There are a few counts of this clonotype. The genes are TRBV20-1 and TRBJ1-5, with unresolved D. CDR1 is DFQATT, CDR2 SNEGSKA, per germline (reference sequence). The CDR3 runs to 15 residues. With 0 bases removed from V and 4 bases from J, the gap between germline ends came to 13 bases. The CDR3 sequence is CSARDTGSWNQPQHF. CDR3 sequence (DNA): TGCAGTGCTAGAGATACGGGGAGTTGGAATCAGCCCCAGCATTTT.